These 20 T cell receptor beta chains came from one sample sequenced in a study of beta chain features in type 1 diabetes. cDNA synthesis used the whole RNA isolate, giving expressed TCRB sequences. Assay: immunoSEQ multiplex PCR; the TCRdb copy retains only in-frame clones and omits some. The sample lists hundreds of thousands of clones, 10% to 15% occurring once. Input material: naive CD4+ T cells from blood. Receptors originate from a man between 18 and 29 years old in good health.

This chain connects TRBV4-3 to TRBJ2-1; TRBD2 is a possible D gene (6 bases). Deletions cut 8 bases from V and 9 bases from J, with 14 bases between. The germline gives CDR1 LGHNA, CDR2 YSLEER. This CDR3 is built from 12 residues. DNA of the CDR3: TGCGCCAGCCGCGGCCCCGGGGGTGAGCAGTTCTTC. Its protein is CASRGPGGEQFF.

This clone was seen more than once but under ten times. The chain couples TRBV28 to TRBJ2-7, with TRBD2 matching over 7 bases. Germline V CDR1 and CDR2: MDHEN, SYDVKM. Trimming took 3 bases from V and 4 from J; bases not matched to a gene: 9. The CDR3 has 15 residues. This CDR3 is CASSLGGTAVYEQYF. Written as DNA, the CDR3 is TGTGCCAGCAGTTTGGGAGGGACTGCCGTGTACGAGCAGTACTTC.

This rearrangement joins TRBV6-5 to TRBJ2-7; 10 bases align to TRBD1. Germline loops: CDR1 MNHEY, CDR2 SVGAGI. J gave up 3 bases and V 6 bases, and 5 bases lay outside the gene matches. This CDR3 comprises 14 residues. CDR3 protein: CASSRDRGYYEQYF. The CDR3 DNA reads TGTGCCAGCAGCAGGGACAGGGGTTACTACGAGCAGTACTTC.

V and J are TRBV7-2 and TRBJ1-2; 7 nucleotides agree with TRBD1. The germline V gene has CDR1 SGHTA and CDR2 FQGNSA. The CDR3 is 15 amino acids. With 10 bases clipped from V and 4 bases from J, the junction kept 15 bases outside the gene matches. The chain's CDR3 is CATLQGSINVYGYTF. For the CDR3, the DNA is TGTGCCACCCTACAGGGGTCTATTAACGTCTATGGCTACACCTTC.

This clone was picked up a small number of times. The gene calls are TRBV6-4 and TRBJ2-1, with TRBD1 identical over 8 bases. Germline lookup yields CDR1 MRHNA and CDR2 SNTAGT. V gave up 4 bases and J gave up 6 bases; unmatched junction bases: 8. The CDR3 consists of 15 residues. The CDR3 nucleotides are TGTGCCAGCAGTGGCTTAGGACAGGGCATCAATGAGCAGTTCTTC. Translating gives CASSGLGQGINEQFF.

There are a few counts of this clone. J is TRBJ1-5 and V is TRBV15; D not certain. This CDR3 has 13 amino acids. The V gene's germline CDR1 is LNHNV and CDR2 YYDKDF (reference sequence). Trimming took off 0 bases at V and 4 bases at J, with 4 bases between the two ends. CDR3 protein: CATSRDPNQPQHF. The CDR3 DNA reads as TGTGCCACCAGCAGAGACCCTAATCAGCCCCAGCATTTT.

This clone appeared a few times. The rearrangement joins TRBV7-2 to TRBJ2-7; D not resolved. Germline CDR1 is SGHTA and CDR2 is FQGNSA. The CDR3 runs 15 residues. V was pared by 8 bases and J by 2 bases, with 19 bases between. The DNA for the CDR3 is TGTGCCAGCTCTCTGGGTAGGAGTCTAGCCTACGAGCAGTACTTC. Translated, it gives CASSLGRSLAYEQYF.

In nucleotides, the CDR3 is TGCGCCAGCAGCTTGGCCCCCACGGGTGGGGGGGCCCAGTACTTC. It specifies CASSLAPTGGGAQYF. This chain links TRBV5-1 with TRBJ2-5; 7 bases match TRBD2. Germline V gene data show CDR1 as SGHRS and CDR2 as YFSETQ. This CDR3 region has 15 residues. Trimming cost V 0 bases and J 9 bases; bases outside gene matches: 11. Combining the CDR3 with reference TRBV5-1 and TRBJ2-5 gives the whole variable domain KAGVTQTPRYLIKTRGQQVTLSCSPISGHRSVSWYQQTPGQGLQFLFEYFSETQRNKGNFPGRFSGRQFSNSRSEMNVSTLELGDSALYLCASSLAPTGGGAQYFGPGTRLLVL.

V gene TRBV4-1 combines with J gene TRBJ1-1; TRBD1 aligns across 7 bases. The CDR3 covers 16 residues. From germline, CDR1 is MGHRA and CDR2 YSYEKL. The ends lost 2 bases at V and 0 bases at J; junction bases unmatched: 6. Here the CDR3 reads CASSQWGTAMNTEAFF. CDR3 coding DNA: TGCGCCAGCAGCCAATGGGGGACAGCTATGAACACTGAAGCTTTCTTT.

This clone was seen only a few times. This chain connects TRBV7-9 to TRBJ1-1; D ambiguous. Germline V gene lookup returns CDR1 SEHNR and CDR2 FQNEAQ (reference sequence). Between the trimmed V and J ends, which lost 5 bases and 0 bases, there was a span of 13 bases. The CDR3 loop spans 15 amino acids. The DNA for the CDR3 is TGTGCCAGCAGCCCACTACCCGCGCTGAACACTGAAGCTTTCTTT. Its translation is CASSPLPALNTEAFF.

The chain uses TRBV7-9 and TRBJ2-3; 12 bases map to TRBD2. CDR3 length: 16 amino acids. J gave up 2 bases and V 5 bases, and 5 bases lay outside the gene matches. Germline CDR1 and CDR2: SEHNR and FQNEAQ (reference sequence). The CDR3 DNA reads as TGTGCCAGCAGCCCGCGGACTAGCGGGATCACAGATACGCAGTATTTT. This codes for CASSPRTSGITDTQYF.

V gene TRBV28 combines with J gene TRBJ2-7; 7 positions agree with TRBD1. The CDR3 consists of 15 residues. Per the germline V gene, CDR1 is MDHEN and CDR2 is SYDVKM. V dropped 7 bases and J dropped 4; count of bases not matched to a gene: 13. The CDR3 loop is CASTNGGHRGYEQYF. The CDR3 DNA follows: TGTGCCAGCACCAATGGAGGCCACAGGGGTTACGAGCAGTACTTC.

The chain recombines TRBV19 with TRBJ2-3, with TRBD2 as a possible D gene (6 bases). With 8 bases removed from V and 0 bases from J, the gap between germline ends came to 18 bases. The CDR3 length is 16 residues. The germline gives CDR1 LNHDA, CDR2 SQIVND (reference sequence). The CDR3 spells CASESSTGTSTDTQYF. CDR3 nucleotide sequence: TGTGCCAGTGAGTCCTCTACGGGGACTAGCACAGATACGCAGTATTTT.

Here the CDR3 DNA reads TGTGCCAGCAGTTTGGACAGTCTTCCCGTCTACGAGCAGTACTTC. Protein product: CASSLDSLPVYEQYF. The chain has TRBV6-5 and TRBJ2-7, with D possibly matching TRBD1 (6 bases). This CDR3 spans 15 amino acids. With 4 bases removed from V and 3 bases from J, the gap between germline ends came to 16 bases. CDR1 is MNHEY and CDR2 is SVGAGI in the germline V gene.

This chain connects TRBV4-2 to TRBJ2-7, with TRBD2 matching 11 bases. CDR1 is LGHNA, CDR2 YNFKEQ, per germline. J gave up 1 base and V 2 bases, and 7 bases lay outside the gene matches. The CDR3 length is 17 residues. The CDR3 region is CASSQSLAGVGSYEQYF. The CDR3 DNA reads TGTGCCAGCAGCCAATCACTAGCGGGAGTAGGTTCCTACGAGCAGTACTTC.

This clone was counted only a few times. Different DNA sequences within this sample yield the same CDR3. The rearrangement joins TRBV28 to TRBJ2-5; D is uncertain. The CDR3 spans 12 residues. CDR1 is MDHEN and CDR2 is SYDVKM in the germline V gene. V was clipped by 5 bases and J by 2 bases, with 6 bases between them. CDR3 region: CASSPPQETQYF. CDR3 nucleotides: TGTGCCAGCAGTCCCCCACAAGAGACCCAGTACTTC. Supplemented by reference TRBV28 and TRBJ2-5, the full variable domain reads DVKVTQSSRYLVKRTGEKVFLECVQDMDHENMFWYRQDPGLGLRLIYFSYDVKMKEKGDIPEGYSVSREKKERFSLILESASTNQTSMYLCASSPPQETQYFGPGTRLLVL.

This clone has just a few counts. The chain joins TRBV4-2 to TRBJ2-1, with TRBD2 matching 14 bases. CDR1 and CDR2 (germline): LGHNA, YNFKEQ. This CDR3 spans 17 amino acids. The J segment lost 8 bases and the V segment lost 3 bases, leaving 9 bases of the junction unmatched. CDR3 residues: CASSQTWGTSGSHEQFF. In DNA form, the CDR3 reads TGTGCCAGCAGCCAGACTTGGGGGACTAGCGGGAGCCATGAGCAGTTCTTC.

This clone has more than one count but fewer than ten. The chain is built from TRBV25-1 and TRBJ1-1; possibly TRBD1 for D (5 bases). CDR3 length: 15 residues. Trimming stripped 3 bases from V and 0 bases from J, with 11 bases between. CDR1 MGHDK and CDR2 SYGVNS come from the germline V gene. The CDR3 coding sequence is TGTGCCAGCAGTGACCCAGGGAGGTTGAACACTGAAGCTTTCTTT. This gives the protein CASSDPGRLNTEAFF.

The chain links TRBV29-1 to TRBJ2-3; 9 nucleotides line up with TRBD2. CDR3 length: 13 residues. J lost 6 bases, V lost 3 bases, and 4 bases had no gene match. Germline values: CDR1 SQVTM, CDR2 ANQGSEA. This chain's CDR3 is CSVEWLAGDTQYF. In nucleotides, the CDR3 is TGCAGCGTTGAGTGGCTAGCGGGGGATACGCAGTATTTT.

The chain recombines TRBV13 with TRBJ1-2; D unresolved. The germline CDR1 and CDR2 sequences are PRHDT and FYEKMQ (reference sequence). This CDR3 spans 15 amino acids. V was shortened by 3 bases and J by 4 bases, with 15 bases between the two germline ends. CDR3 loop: CASSLAGSTVYGYTF. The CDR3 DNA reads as TGTGCCAGCAGCTTGGCCGGGTCGACCGTCTATGGCTACACCTTC.